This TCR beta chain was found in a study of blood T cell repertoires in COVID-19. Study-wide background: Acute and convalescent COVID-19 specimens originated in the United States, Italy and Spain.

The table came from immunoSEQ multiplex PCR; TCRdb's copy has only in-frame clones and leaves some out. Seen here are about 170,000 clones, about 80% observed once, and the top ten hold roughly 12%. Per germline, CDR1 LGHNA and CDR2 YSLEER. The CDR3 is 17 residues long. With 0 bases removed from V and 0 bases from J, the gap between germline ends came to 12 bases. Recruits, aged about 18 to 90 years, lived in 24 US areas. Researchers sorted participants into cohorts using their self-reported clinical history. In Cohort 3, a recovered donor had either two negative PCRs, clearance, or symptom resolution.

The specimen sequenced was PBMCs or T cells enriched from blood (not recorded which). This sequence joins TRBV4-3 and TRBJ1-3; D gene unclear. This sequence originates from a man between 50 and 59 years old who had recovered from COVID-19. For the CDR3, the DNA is TGCGCCAGCAGCCAAGATCTGGACTCCTACTCTGGAAACACCATATATTTT. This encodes CASSQDLDSYSGNTIYF.